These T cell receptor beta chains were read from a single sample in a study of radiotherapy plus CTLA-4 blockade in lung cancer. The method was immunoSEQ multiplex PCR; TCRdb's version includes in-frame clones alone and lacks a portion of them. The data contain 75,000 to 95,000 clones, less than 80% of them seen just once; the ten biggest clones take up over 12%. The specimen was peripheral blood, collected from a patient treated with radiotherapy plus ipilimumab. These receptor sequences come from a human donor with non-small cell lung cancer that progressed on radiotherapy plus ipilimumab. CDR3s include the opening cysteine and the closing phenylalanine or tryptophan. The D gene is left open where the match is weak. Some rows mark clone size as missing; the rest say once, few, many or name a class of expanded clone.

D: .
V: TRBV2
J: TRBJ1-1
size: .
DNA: TGTGCCAGCACCGGGGGTCTGGACACTGAAGCTTTCTTT
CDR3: CASTGGLDTEAFF

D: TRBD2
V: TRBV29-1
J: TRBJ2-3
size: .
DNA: TGCAGCGTTGTGAGCGGGGGTGGCACAGATACGCAGTATTTT
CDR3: CSVVSGGGTDTQYF

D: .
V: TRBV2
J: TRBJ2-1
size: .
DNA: TGTGCCAGCAGTGAGAACAATGAGCAGTTCTTC
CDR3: CASSENNEQFF

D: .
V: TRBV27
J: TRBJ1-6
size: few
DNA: TGTGCCAGCAGTTTGGAGTCCTATAATTCACCCCTCCACTTT
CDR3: CASSLESYNSPLHF

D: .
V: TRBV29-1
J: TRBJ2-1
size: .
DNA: TGCAGCGAGCACAGCGGGTCCTCCTACAATGAGCAGTTCTTC
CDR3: CSEHSGSSYNEQFF

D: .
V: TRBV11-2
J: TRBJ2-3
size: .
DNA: TGTGCCAGCAGCTTAAGGGCGAGGGAGGCAGATACGCAGTATTTT
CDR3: CASSLRAREADTQYF

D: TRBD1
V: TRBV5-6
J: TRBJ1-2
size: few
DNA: TGTGCCAGCAGCGCCCCCCCCGGGACAGCTAACTATGGCTACACCTTC
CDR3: CASSAPPGTANYGYTF

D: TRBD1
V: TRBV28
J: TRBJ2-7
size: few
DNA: TGTGCCAGCAGTTTGGGACAGAGGGGCTACGAGCAGTACTTC
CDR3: CASSLGQRGYEQYF

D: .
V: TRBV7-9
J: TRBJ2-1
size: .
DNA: TGTGCCAGCAGCATGACCGAACCTTCAGGGTGGGGAACAGGTGAGCAGTTCTTC
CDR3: CASSMTEPSGWGTGEQFF

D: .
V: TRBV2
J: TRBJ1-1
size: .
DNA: TGTGCCAGCAGTGAGGAGGACGGGTACACTGAAGCTTTCTTT
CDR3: CASSEEDGYTEAFF

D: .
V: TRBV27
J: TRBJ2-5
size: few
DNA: TGTGCCAGCAGTTTAGGGTCCCCCCAAGAGACCCAGTACTTC
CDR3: CASSLGSPQETQYF

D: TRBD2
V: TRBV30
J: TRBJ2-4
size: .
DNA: TGTGCCTGGAGTGTATCCCCCAGCGGGGGGTTCGTCAAAAACATTCAGTACTTC
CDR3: CAWSVSPSGGFVKNIQYF

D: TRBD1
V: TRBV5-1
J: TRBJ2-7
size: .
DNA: TGCGCCAGCAGCCCGGGACAGGGGGCCTACGAGCAGTACTTC
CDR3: CASSPGQGAYEQYF

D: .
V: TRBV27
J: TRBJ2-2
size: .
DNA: TGTGCCAGCAGTCCAGGTGGAAGGTTAACGACCGGGGAGCTGTTTTTT
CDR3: CASSPGGRLTTGELFF

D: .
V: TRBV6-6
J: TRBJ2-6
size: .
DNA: TGTGCCAGCACTTCGGGACGGACCTCTGGGGCCAACGTCCTGACTTTC
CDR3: CASTSGRTSGANVLTF

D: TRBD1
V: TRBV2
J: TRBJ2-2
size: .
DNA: TGTGCCAGCAGAGCCGGGACAGACCCCGGGGAGCTGTTTTTT
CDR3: CASRAGTDPGELFF

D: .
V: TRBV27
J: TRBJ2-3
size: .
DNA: TGTGCCAGCAGTACCGCGGGGGCAACAGATACGCAGTATTTT
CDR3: CASSTAGATDTQYF

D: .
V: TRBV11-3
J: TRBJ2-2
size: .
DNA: TGTGCCAGCAGCTTACTAAGGGACATCGGGGAGCTGTTTTTT
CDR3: CASSLLRDIGELFF

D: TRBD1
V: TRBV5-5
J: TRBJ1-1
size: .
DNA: TGTGCCAGCAGCTACGGGACAGGGGAGGGGACTGAAGCTTTCTTT
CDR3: CASSYGTGEGTEAFF

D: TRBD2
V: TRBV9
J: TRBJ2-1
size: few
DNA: TGTGCCAGCAGCGGAGACCTCCTGCTAGCGGGCGACTACAATGAGCAGTTCTTC
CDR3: CASSGDLLLAGDYNEQFF

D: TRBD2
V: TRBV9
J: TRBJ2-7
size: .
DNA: TGTGCCAGCAGCGTAGAATGGGCTAGCGGTTCCTACGAGCAGTACTTC
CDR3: CASSVEWASGSYEQYF

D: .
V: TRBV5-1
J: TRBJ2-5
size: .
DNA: TGCGCCAGCAGCTTGGGCCCAGGCCAAGAGACCCAGTACTTC
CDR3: CASSLGPGQETQYF

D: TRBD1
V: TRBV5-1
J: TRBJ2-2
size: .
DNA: TGCGCCAGCAGTTCGAGACAGGGTGTATCCGGGGAGCTGTTTTTT
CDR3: CASSSRQGVSGELFF

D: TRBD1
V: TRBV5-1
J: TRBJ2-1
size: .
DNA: TGCGCCAGCAGCTTGGCAGGGGGCCTGGATGAGCAGTTCTTC
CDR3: CASSLAGGLDEQFF

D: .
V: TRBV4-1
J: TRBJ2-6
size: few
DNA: TGCGCCAGCAGCCAATCGGGGTCTGGGGCCAACGTCCTGACTTTC
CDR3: CASSQSGSGANVLTF